The source of this T cell receptor (beta chain) is a study of a mutant IDH1 vaccine in newly diagnosed glioma (dated by TCRdb to 2020 to 2023). Regarding the research as a whole: Across visits V03 through V10, patients got a total of eight vaccinations, given in weeks 1, 3, 5, 7, 11, 15, 19 and 23. Peripheral blood was drawn at six visits: V03 (baseline), V05, V07, V10, V12 and V13. For exploratory analyses, longitudinal TCRB deep sequencing was carried out in approximately 25 treated patients wherever samples were available. Of the roughly 31 treated patients, about 62% were male and about 38% were female, and the mean age was approximately 39 years. Vaccination began 4-6 weeks after radiotherapy alone, or alongside temozolomide cycles in the chemotherapy-containing groups. Before enrollment, patients had received standard therapy of radiotherapy alone, temozolomide alone, or radiochemotherapy with temozolomide; most received the combination. Overall results and qualifications from the work: Vaccine-induced immune responses across multiple MHC alleles were detected in approximately 93% of patients. Selection of PBMC samples for TCRB deep sequencing was based on availability. No apparent relationship was observed between pseudoprogression and alterations in the top peripheral T cell clonotypes detected by TCRB sequencing. According to the authors, sample limitations meant that analyses of patient blood samples could not be reproduced.

Sample time point, as interpreted from the label and publication: week 23, last vaccination. Every vaccine dose consisted of 300 ug of a 20-mer mutant IDH1 peptide in Montanide, administered subcutaneously together with topical imiquimod. The donors had newly diagnosed IDH1-mutant astrocytomas of WHO grade 3 or 4 that showed loss of nuclear ATRX. The samples were drawn from NOA16, a multicentre, single-arm, open-label phase I trial in Germany that tested a mutant IDH1 peptide vaccine in humans for the first time. Genomic DNA for TCRB sequencing was extracted from EDTA blood using the DNeasy Blood and Tissue Kit. Deletion took 0 bases off V and 7 bases off J, with a span of 16 bases between the germline ends. Taken from the germline V gene, the CDR1 and CDR2 loops are SGHVS and FQNEAQ. The CDR3 measures 16 amino acids from cysteine to phenylalanine. Only the CDR3 DNA stays, 48 bases, in frame from base 1.

To note about this clone: Its antigen remains unidentified. No base qualities exist here, and no much larger clone lies one base off it.

The library was prepared using the immunoSEQ multiplex PCR assay. Following the manufacturer's protocol, the hsTCRB Kit was used to amplify rearranged TCR beta chain sequences. TCRB libraries were sequenced on an Illumina MiSeq. The authors processed their data as follows. Demultiplexing, trimming and gene mapping were performed with the kit vendor's proprietary platform. TCRdb stores this immuneACCESS table with in-frame sequences only. Part of the clones is absent; in the studies checked, under half of the shortfall reflects unresolved V genes, and no reason is known for the rest. V and J calls plus clone size are reproduced from that table; the DNA served to infer D and trimming. This sample has 25,000 to 30,000 clones in its table, and 75% to 90% of those were observed once. Roughly 8% of the sample goes to the ten largest clones.

The clonotype comes from a woman aged 18-35 years with glioma. This specimen was PBMCs, taken from a glioma patient whose treatment included an IDH1 peptide vaccine. The rearrangement joined TRBV7-8 to TRBJ1-5, with the D gene too uncertain to name. The DNA is TGTGCCAGCAGCTTAGCGTCCATCTTTGGGGTGCAGCCCCAGCATTTT. Its translation reads: CASSLASIFGVQPQHF.